The T cell receptor (beta chain) described here comes from a study of CD8 T cells in ankylosing spondylitis. Study-wide points: The study identified a TCR beta motif of several highly homologous variants that appeared characteristic of ankylosing spondylitis blood. In ankylosing spondylitis patients, matched synovial fluid reportedly showed significant enrichment of disease-linked clones.

TCRdb re-derived calls from the 5' RACE reads in MiXCR, one entry per CDR3 protein. The sample shows about 150,000 distinct CDR3 sequences, under 35% of them seen only once. This clonotype was detected many times. Its target is unknown. The receptor comes from a male donor with ankylosing spondylitis. Sequenced material: synovial fluid, either unsorted or a sorted T cell fraction (not recorded which).

This chain's CDR3 is CASSGTLLNYGYTF. For the CDR3, the DNA is TGTGCCAGCTCTGGGACCCTCCTTAACTATGGCTACACCTTC. The chain employs TRBV2 and TRBJ1-2; a weak D match, TRBD1 (5 bases). This CDR3 has 14 amino acids. V lost 8 bases and J lost 1, with 14 bases in between. Germline assignment: CDR1 SNHLY and CDR2 FYNNEI.